The 25 T cell receptor beta chains below come from one sample, sequenced in a study of early T cells in non-severe SARS-CoV-2 infection. TCRdb itself ran the 5' RACE reads through MiXCR, one entry per CDR3 protein. The table includes some 64,000 distinct CDR3 sequences, under 15% detected once. Sequencing was performed on whole blood. Receptors were obtained from an adult who was a healthcare worker with PCR-confirmed SARS-CoV-2 infection or an uninfected control (not recorded which).

The chain has TRBV7-9 and TRBJ2-3, with 8 positions matching TRBD1. The CDR3 is 16 amino acids. Trimming removed 5 bases from V and 0 bases from J; junction bases left unmatched: 7. Germline V gene lookup returns CDR1 SEHNR and CDR2 FQNEAQ (reference sequence). The CDR3 sequence is CASSPTNRGSTDTQYF. In DNA form, the CDR3 reads TGTGCCAGCAGCCCTACCAACAGGGGGAGCACAGATACGCAGTATTTT.

Of note for this clonotype: A much bigger clone sits one base away, suggesting this may be a read error. V usage is TRBV5-1 and J usage is TRBJ2-6, with D tentatively TRBD1 or TRBD2 (5 bases each). Germline assignment: CDR1 SGHRS and CDR2 YFSETQ. The CDR3 totals 16 residues. The DNA for the CDR3 is TGCGCCAGCAGCCTTACCGGGAAAACTGGGGCCGACGTCCTGACTTTC. Translation gives CASSLTGKTGADVLTF. The full variable domain, in which reference TRBV5-1 and TRBJ2-6 provide the parts outside the CDR3, is KAGVTQTPRYLIKTRGQQVTLSCSPISGHRSVSWYQQTPGQGLQFLFEYFSETQRNKGNFPGRFSGRQFSNSRSEMNVSTLELGDSALYLCASSLTGKTGADVLTFGAGSRLTVL.

This clonotype was seen at least ten times. V is TRBV3-1 and J is TRBJ1-2; no definite D call. The CDR3 consists of 14 residues. Germline V CDR1 and CDR2: LGHDT, YNNKEL (reference sequence). The germline V and J ends were trimmed by 5 bases and 2 bases, with 12 bases remaining between them. CDR3 protein: CASSSKAENYGYTF. CDR3 DNA: TGTGCCAGCAGCTCGAAGGCAGAAAACTATGGCTACACCTTC.

The genes are TRBV28 and TRBJ2-3; D could derive from TRBD1 or TRBD2 (6 bases each). CDR1 is MDHEN and CDR2 is SYDVKM in the germline V gene. The CDR3 totals 17 residues. Trimming took off 10 bases at V and 0 bases at J, with 23 bases between the two ends. This CDR3 is CATGGPPSLTSTDTQYF. The CDR3 coding sequence is TGTGCCACCGGGGGCCCTCCCTCCCTAACTAGCACAGATACGCAGTATTTT. The full variable domain, completed using reference TRBV28 and TRBJ2-3, is DVKVTQSSRYLVKRTGEKVFLECVQDMDHENMFWYRQDPGLGLRLIYFSYDVKMKEKGDIPEGYSVSREKKERFSLILESASTNQTSMYLCATGGPPSLTSTDTQYFGPGTRLTVL.

The gene calls are TRBV28 and TRBJ2-7; tentatively, D is TRBD2 (6 bases). The V end was cut by 6 bases, the J end by 1 base, with 13 bases between. Germline assignment: CDR1 MDHEN and CDR2 SYDVKM. The CDR3 is 14 amino acids. For the CDR3, the DNA is TGTGCCAGCAGCCCGGCGGGGACTTCCTACGAGCAGTACTTC. This sequence encodes CASSPAGTSYEQYF.

The chain recombines TRBV11-2 with TRBJ2-1; 10 bases line up with TRBD2. Germline CDR1 and CDR2: SGHAT and FQNNGV. The CDR3 loop spans 15 amino acids. The V and J ends lost 6 bases and 3 bases, in that order; junction bases with no gene match: 5. CDR3 amino acids: CASSQGLAVYNEQFF. Written as DNA, the CDR3 is TGTGCCAGCAGTCAAGGACTAGCGGTCTACAATGAGCAGTTCTTC. The whole variable domain, filled in from reference TRBV11-2 and TRBJ2-1, reads EAGVAQSPRYKIIEKRQSVAFWCNPISGHATLYWYQQILGQGPKLLIQFQNNGVVDDSQLPKDRFSAERLKGVDSTLKIQPAKLEDSAVYLCASSQGLAVYNEQFFGPGTRLTVL.

This clonotype was seen more than once but under ten times. The chain employs TRBV6-2 or TRBV6-3 and TRBJ2-2, with D possibly TRBD2 on 6 matching bases. Germline V gives CDR1 MNHEY, CDR2 SVGEGT. The V gene lost 3 bases and the J gene lost 1 base, with 15 bases spanning the gap. The CDR3 spans 17 residues. CDR3 sequence: CASSYSFGGVNTGELFF. CDR3 nucleotides: TGTGCCAGCAGTTATTCCTTTGGCGGGGTGAACACCGGGGAGCTGTTTTTT.

This clonotype was counted between two and nine times. This chain uses TRBV3-1 with TRBJ1-3; D uncertain. Germline V gives CDR1 LGHDT, CDR2 YNNKEL (reference sequence). The V and J ends lost 5 bases and 0 bases respectively, with 11 bases between them. The length of the CDR3 is 15 residues. The chain's CDR3 is CASSFGRSSGNTIYF. The CDR3 bases are TGTGCCAGCAGCTTTGGCAGGAGCTCTGGAAACACCATATATTTT.

The table lists this clonotype with many counts. This chain joins TRBV29-1 and TRBJ1-1; 8 nucleotides match TRBD1. The germline CDR1 and CDR2 sequences are SQVTM and ANQGSEA. This CDR3 has 11 amino acids. The trim removed 4 bases at V and 7 bases at J, leaving 2 bases unmatched. The CDR3 nucleotides read TGCAGCGTTGCAGGGGGCGTTGAAGCTTTCTTT. Its translation: CSVAGGVEAFF.

This clonotype was observed a few times. The V gene is TRBV11-1, the J gene TRBJ2-1; maybe TRBD2 (6 bases). Looked up from germline, CDR1 is SGHAT and CDR2 is FQDESV (reference sequence). V shed 6 bases and J shed 2 bases, with 8 bases lying between them. CDR3 size: 13 residues. This chain's CDR3 is CASRRDPYNEQFF. In nucleotides, the CDR3 is TGTGCCAGCAGGCGGGACCCCTACAATGAGCAGTTCTTC.

The chain links TRBV29-1 to TRBJ2-5; D not certain. Per the germline V gene, CDR1 is SQVTM and CDR2 is ANQGSEA. The CDR3 totals 13 residues. The V end lost 2 bases, the J end lost 2 bases, and 9 bases lay between the germline ends. The DNA of the CDR3 is TGCAGCGTTGAACTGAGGCGACAAGAGACCCAGTACTTC. The encoded protein is CSVELRRQETQYF.

V usage is TRBV19 and J usage is TRBJ1-1, with 7 positions matching TRBD1. Germline CDR1 LNHDA, CDR2 SQIVND (reference sequence). This CDR3 is 15 amino acids long. J lost 1 base, V lost 1 base, and 3 bases had no gene match. DNA of the CDR3: TGTGCCAGTAGTATAGCGACAGGGAAGAACACTGAAGCTTTCTTT. This translates into CASSIATGKNTEAFF.

The chain joins TRBV10-3 to TRBJ2-1, with D unresolved. The CDR3 extends over 13 amino acids. Trimming shortened V by 6 bases and J by 6 bases, and 12 bases separated the two germline ends. Germline lookup yields CDR1 ENHRY and CDR2 SYGVKD. The CDR3 loop is CAISLDRANEQFF. CDR3 coding DNA: TGTGCCATCAGCTTGGACCGCGCCAATGAGCAGTTCTTC.

This clonotype was seen only a few times. This chain connects TRBV6-2 or TRBV6-3 to TRBJ2-1, with 10 bases matching TRBD2. From germline, CDR1 is MNHEY and CDR2 SVGEGT. The CDR3 loop spans 16 amino acids. The trim removed 6 bases at V and 6 bases at J, leaving 11 bases unmatched. The CDR3 sequence: CASRFILAGAGNEQFF. The CDR3 DNA reads as TGTGCCAGCAGATTTATTCTAGCGGGAGCTGGCAATGAGCAGTTCTTC.

There are a few counts of this clonotype. The chain recombines TRBV7-2 with TRBJ2-1; perhaps TRBD1 as D (6 bases). Germline values: CDR1 SGHTA, CDR2 FQGNSA. The CDR3 runs 13 residues. Trimming removed 3 bases at V and 12 bases at J, with 15 bases between. Written as DNA, the CDR3 is TGTGCCAGCAGCTTGGGACGATTACAGGGGCAGTTCTTC. Residues: CASSLGRLQGQFF.

This clonotype was recorded many times. The chain carries TRBV20-1 and TRBJ2-3; D unclear. The CDR3 loop spans 12 amino acids. CDR1 DFQATT and CDR2 SNEGSKA come from the germline V gene (reference sequence). V was cut by 6 bases and J by 4 bases, with 11 bases left in between. The CDR3 coding sequence is TGCAGTGCCTCCCTAGTATCAGATACGCAGTATTTT. Translation gives CSASLVSDTQYF.

This clonotype occurred a few times. The V gene is TRBV3-1, the J gene TRBJ2-1; 9 bases are shared with TRBD1. Germline V gene data show CDR1 as LGHDT and CDR2 as YNNKEL (reference sequence). Trimming took 7 bases from V and 7 from J; bases not matched to a gene: 11. The length of the CDR3 is 15 residues. The CDR3 bases are TGTGCCAGCACCCTAACAGGGGGCAAGTCTAATGAGCAGTTCTTC. It codes for CASTLTGGKSNEQFF.

This clonotype was detected a few times. CDR3 bases: TGTGCCAGCTCACCCCAAGCGGGGAAGGGGCAGTACTTC. It encodes CASSPQAGKGQYF. The rearrangement links TRBV18 to TRBJ2-7; 7 bases line up with TRBD2. V shed 3 bases, J shed 9 bases, and the junction held 8 bases outside the gene matches. Germline lookup yields CDR1 KGHSH and CDR2 LQKENI. The CDR3 sequence is 13 residues long.

The rearrangement uses TRBV29-1 and TRBJ2-3; D remains ambiguous. The V end was cut by 1 base, the J end by 15 bases, with 8 bases between. The CDR3 spans 9 residues. Germline V gene lookup returns CDR1 SQVTM and CDR2 ANQGSEA. CDR3 protein: CSVEVGVYF. The CDR3 DNA follows: TGCAGCGTTGAAGTGGGCGTCTATTTT.

Points on this clonotype: At one end the junction does not follow the germline gene, possibly because of a read error. The chain uses TRBV13 and TRBJ1-4, with unresolved D. The CDR3 loop spans 12 amino acids. CDR1 and CDR2 from the germline V gene are PRHDT and FYEKMQ (reference sequence). The CDR3, as DNA: TGTGCCAGCAGCTTAGGGGACGGGGATTTTCGTTTT. Translation: CASSLGDGDFRF.

This clonotype was found many times. This chain joins TRBV5-1 and TRBJ1-1, with TRBD1 as a possible D gene (6 bases). Trimming left V 4 bases short and J 1 base short, with 11 bases between. The germline CDR1 and CDR2 sequences are SGHRS and YFSETQ. The CDR3 loop spans 14 amino acids. The CDR3 region has the DNA TGCGCCAGCAGCCGCGAGACAGGGAACACTGAAGCTTTCTTT. Translating it yields CASSRETGNTEAFF. The full variable domain, completed using reference TRBV5-1 and TRBJ1-1, is KAGVTQTPRYLIKTRGQQVTLSCSPISGHRSVSWYQQTPGQGLQFLFEYFSETQRNKGNFPGRFSGRQFSNSRSEMNVSTLELGDSALYLCASSRETGNTEAFFGQGTRLTVV.

The table lists this clonotype with a few counts. The chain combines TRBV19 with TRBJ1-5; no clear D gene. V dropped 0 bases and J dropped 1 base, with 10 bases sitting between them. Germline V gene data show CDR1 as LNHDA and CDR2 as SQIVND (reference sequence). The CDR3 loop spans 16 amino acids. The CDR3 is CASSIDAGRSNQPQHF. As DNA, the CDR3 is TGTGCCAGTAGTATAGATGCGGGTCGGAGCAATCAGCCCCAGCATTTT. The full variable domain, completed using reference TRBV19 and TRBJ1-5, is DGGITQSPKYLFRKEGQNVTLSCEQNLNHDAMYWYRQDPGQGLRLIYYSQIVNDFQKGDIAEGYSVSREKKESFPLTVTSAQKNPTAFYLCASSIDAGRSNQPQHFGDGTRLSIL.

The chain has TRBV10-3 and TRBJ1-1, with D hard to call. Trimming took 6 bases from V and 2 from J, leaving 13 bases between them. Germline V gene lookup returns CDR1 ENHRY and CDR2 SYGVKD. This CDR3 comprises 14 residues. DNA for the CDR3: TGTGCCATCAGAGGCCGGTCAGGAAACACTGAAGCTTTCTTT. This codes for CAIRGRSGNTEAFF.

This clonotype appeared a few times. The chain links TRBV6-2 or TRBV6-3 to TRBJ1-1; D gene uncertain. With 7 bases removed from V and 10 bases from J, the gap between germline ends came to 19 bases. The CDR3 has 13 amino acids. Germline CDR1 is MNHEY and CDR2 is SVGEGT. CDR3 loop: CASTLQKGTPAFF. The CDR3 DNA reads as TGTGCCAGCACTCTCCAGAAGGGTACTCCAGCTTTCTTT.

The chain couples TRBV6-1 to TRBJ2-2; a weak D match, TRBD2 (6 bases). Trimming took 7 bases from V and 7 from J, leaving 16 bases between them. The CDR3 loop spans 14 amino acids. Germline CDR1 and CDR2: MNHNS and SASEGT. CDR3 residues: CASTGGKRSGELFF. The CDR3 DNA is TGTGCCAGCACCGGAGGGAAAAGAAGCGGGGAGCTGTTTTTT.